This T cell receptor (beta chain) was sequenced during a study of human T cells and chemical hapten exposure. Findings and limits, study-wide: The number of TCRs above 1 in 1000 frequency did not change after DPC sensitization.

TCRdb itself ran the RACE reads through MiXCR, one entry per CDR3 protein. This table has over 45,000 distinct CDR3 sequences, around 4% appearing once. This clonotype was picked up one time. Its antigen remains unidentified. Germline CDR1 reads DFQATT; CDR2 reads SNEGSKA (reference sequence). J lost 6 bases, V lost 3 bases, and 4 bases had no gene match. This CDR3 comprises 13 residues. Time point defined: healthy volunteer bleed at 2 weeks. The total RNA was obtained from whole blood that was not fractionated. Sequencing was carried out using whole blood. This clonotype was obtained from a female donor in good health. Some clones in this sample may be carry-over from other donors' samples. The chain employs TRBV20-1 and TRBJ1-5; 8 bases fit TRBD1. The CDR3 spells CSASRDRFQPQHF. CDR3 DNA sequence: TGCAGTGCTAGTCGGGACAGGTTTCAGCCCCAGCATTTT.